The clone carrying this TCR beta chain was seen just once. This entry belongs to a study of blood T cell repertoires in COVID-19. For the study at large: The United States, Italy and Spain provided the acute and convalescent COVID-19 samples.

Under the authors' procedure: For nucleated cells, counts were estimated from reference gene primer amplification. The repertoire was sequenced with immunoSEQ multiplex PCR; TCRdb's copy has only in-frame clones and lacks some. That table is the source of V, J and clone size, and D and trimming were worked out from the DNA. The sample has 140,000 or so clones; 82% are singletons. The clonotype comes from a woman aged 80 or over with acute or convalescent COVID-19. The source material was peripheral blood.

The CDR3 nucleotides read TGTGCCACCAGCAGAGATCGATGGCTCACCCGATCTAACTATGGCTACACCTTC. Its translation is CATSRDRWLTRSNYGYTF. The V gene is TRBV15, the J gene TRBJ1-2; D is unclear. The CDR3 consists of 18 residues. From germline, CDR1 is LNHNV and CDR2 YYDKDF (reference sequence). The ends were cut back, 0 bases at V and 0 bases at J, with 17 bases in the middle.